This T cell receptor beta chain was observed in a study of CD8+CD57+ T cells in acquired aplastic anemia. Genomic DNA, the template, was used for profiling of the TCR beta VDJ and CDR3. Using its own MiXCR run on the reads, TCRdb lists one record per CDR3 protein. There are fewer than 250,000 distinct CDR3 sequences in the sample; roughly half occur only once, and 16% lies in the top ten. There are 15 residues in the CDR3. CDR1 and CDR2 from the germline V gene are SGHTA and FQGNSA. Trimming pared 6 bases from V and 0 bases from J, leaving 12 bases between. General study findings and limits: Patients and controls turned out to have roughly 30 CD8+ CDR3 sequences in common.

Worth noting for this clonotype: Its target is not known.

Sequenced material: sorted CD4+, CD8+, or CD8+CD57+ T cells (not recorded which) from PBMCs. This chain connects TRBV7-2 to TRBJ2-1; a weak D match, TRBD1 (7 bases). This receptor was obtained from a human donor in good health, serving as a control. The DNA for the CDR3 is TGTGCCAGCAGGGCGGGACAGAGCTCCTACAATGAGCAGTTCTTC. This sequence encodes CASRAGQSSYNEQFF.